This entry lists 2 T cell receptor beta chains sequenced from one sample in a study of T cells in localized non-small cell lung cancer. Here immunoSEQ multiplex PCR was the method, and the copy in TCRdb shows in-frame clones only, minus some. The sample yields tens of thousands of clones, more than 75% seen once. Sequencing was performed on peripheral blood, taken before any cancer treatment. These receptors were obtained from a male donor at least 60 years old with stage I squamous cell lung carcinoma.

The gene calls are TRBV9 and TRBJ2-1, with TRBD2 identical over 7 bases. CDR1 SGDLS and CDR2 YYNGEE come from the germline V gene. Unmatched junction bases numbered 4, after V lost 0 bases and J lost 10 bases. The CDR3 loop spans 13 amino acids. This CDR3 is CASSVDGEGEQFF. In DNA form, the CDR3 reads TGTGCCAGCAGCGTAGATGGGGAGGGGGAGCAGTTCTTC.

In DNA, the CDR3 is TGCAGTGTTCGACGAAGCACTGAAGCTTTCTTT. Its translation is CSVRRSTEAFF. The chain employs TRBV20-1 and TRBJ1-1; D remains ambiguous. The CDR3 extends over 11 amino acids. Trimming removed 7 bases from V and 4 bases from J, with 10 bases in between. Germline values: CDR1 DFQATT, CDR2 SNEGSKA (reference sequence).